This T cell receptor beta chain was found in a study of blood T cell repertoires in COVID-19. V lost 8 bases and J 5 bases, leaving 16 bases between the germline ends. The CDR3 runs to 14 residues. In germline, CDR1 is MGHDK, CDR2 SYGVNS. Only in-frame clones appear in the TCRdb table, and some are missing; sequencing was by immunoSEQ multiplex PCR. The sample has under 300,000 clones, approximately 90% seen once. V gene TRBV25-1 combines with J gene TRBJ2-1, with D possibly being TRBD1 (6 bases). Sequenced: PBMCs or T cells enriched from blood (not recorded which). The receptor comes from a man in his late teens or twenties who had recovered from COVID-19. For the CDR3, the DNA is TGTGCCAGCCAGGGGTCCCAGGGGAACAATGAGCAGTTCTTC. It specifies CASQGSQGNNEQFF. Filled out from reference TRBV25-1 and TRBJ2-1, the complete variable domain reads EADIYQTPRYLVIGTGKKITLECSQTMGHDKMYWYQQDPGMELHLIHYSYGVNSTEKGDLSSESTVSRIRTEHFPLTLESARPSHTSQYLCASQGSQGNNEQFFGPGTRLTVL.